This T cell receptor beta chain appears in the sequencing data of a study of shared T cell receptors in the human thymus. CDR1 is GTSNPN, CDR2 SVGIG, per germline (reference sequence). This CDR3 has 15 residues. V was trimmed by 4 bases and J by 0 bases, leaving 13 bases between them. The table came from immunoSEQ multiplex PCR; TCRdb's copy has only in-frame clones and leaves some out. This table holds 500,000 to 750,000 clones, 88% found once. The same data also went into a second study, on human thymus T cells. That work contributes: Healthy Finnish infants undergoing corrective surgery for congenital heart defects were the donors. Resections that were taken during corrective heart surgery supplied the thymus tissue.

This sequence was found in a boy younger than two with a congenital heart defect. V gene TRBV30 combines with J gene TRBJ1-3, with D tentatively TRBD1 (5 bases). The sequenced sample was thymocytes. The CDR3 here is CAWTTGPISGNTIYF. The CDR3 DNA reads as TGTGCCTGGACAACAGGCCCTATCTCTGGAAACACCATATATTTT. Supplemented by reference TRBV30 and TRBJ1-3, the full variable domain reads SQTIHQWPATLVQPVGSPLSLECTVEGTSNPNLYWYRQAAGRGLQLLFYSVGIGQISSEVPQNLSASRPQDRQFILSSKKLLLSDSGFYLCAWTTGPISGNTIYFGEGSWLTVV.